The 9 T cell receptor beta chains given below trace back to one sample, sequenced in a study of blood T cell repertoires in COVID-19. This table comes from immunoSEQ multiplex PCR, and its TCRdb copy is limited to in-frame clones, with some not included. Of approximately 280,000 clones in the sample, approximately 84% are singletons; the top ten hold 2.1%. Sequencing used peripheral blood. The receptors stem from a woman in her 30s who had recovered from COVID-19.

The chain couples TRBV5-4 to TRBJ1-1; unclear D gene. Trimming took off 1 base at V and 0 bases at J, with 7 bases between the two ends. This CDR3 is built from 14 residues. Germline lookup yields CDR1 SGHNT and CDR2 YYREEE (reference sequence). Here the CDR3 reads CASSLPGMNTEAFF. The CDR3 DNA follows: TGTGCCAGCAGCTTGCCGGGGATGAACACTGAAGCTTTCTTT. Full variable domain (remainder filled in from reference TRBV5-4 and TRBJ1-1): ETGVTQSPTHLIKTRGQQVTLRCSSQSGHNTVSWYQQALGQGPQFIFQYYREEENGRGNFPPRFSGLQFPNYSSELNVNALELDDSALYLCASSLPGMNTEAFFGQGTRLTVV.

The chain combines TRBV5-5 with TRBJ2-5, with TRBD1 as a possible D gene (6 bases). Looked up from germline, CDR1 is SGHKS and CDR2 is YYEKEE (reference sequence). V was shortened by 4 bases and J by 3 bases, with 13 bases between the two germline ends. CDR3 length equals 14 residues. This CDR3 reads CASSPSGHKETQYF. The CDR3, as DNA: TGTGCCAGCAGCCCCTCGGGACACAAAGAGACCCAGTACTTC. The entire variable domain, with the rest obtained from reference TRBV5-5 and TRBJ2-5, is as follows: DAGVTQSPTHLIKTRGQQVTLRCSPISGHKSVSWYQQVLGQGPQFIFQYYEKEERGRGNFPDRFSARQFPNYSSELNVNALLLGDSALYLCASSPSGHKETQYFGPGTRLLVL.

The chain links TRBV28 to TRBJ2-7; 7 nucleotides agree with TRBD2. The J segment lost 9 bases and the V segment lost 4 bases, leaving 12 bases of the junction unmatched. This CDR3 comprises 14 residues. The V gene's germline CDR1 is MDHEN and CDR2 SYDVKM. The CDR3 loop is CASSSLEGGLRQYF. CDR3 in DNA: TGTGCCAGCAGTTCTCTAGAGGGAGGGTTACGGCAGTACTTC.

The chain links TRBV6-5 to TRBJ2-1, with D unresolved. This CDR3 has 13 amino acids. In germline, CDR1 is MNHEY, CDR2 SVGAGI. Trimming stripped 10 bases from V and 3 bases from J, with 13 bases between. The CDR3 coding sequence is TGTGCCACAAGTTTTCTCGGCTACAATGAGCAGTTCTTC. Translating it yields CATSFLGYNEQFF.

The rearrangement links TRBV10-3 to TRBJ1-3, with 7 bases aligning to TRBD1. Germline CDR1 ENHRY, CDR2 SYGVKD. This CDR3 spans 16 amino acids. V lost 2 bases, J lost 0 bases, and 4 bases stayed unmatched. DNA for the CDR3: TGTGCCATCAGTGAGATCCCAGGGGGCTCTGGAAACACCATATATTTT. Protein sequence: CAISEIPGGSGNTIYF.

The chain recombines TRBV12-5 with TRBJ2-2; D possibly corresponds to TRBD2 (6 bases). Trimming took off 2 bases at V and 0 bases at J, with 19 bases between the two ends. This CDR3 comprises 19 residues. Germline assignment: CDR1 LGHNT and CDR2 FRNRAP. The CDR3 reads CASGLSKGGAYANTGELFF. The CDR3 nucleotides are TGTGCTAGTGGTTTGTCAAAAGGCGGGGCTTACGCGAACACCGGGGAGCTGTTTTTT.

The chain has TRBV7-9 and TRBJ1-1; 7 positions match TRBD1. V was clipped by 5 bases and J by 4 bases; unmatched bases: 7. This CDR3 contains 14 residues. Per germline, CDR1 SEHNR and CDR2 FQNEAQ (reference sequence). CDR3 residues: CASSTTGAVTEAFF. The CDR3 DNA reads TGTGCCAGCAGCACAACAGGGGCGGTCACTGAAGCTTTCTTT.

The chain links TRBV3-1 (or the pseudogene TRBV3-2) to TRBJ1-2; D gene uncertain. With 6 bases removed from V and 8 bases from J, the gap between germline ends came to 10 bases. The CDR3 sequence is 11 residues long. CDR1 and CDR2 from the germline V gene are LGHDT and YNNKEL (reference sequence). The CDR3 protein is CASRDSRGYTF. In nucleotides, the CDR3 is TGTGCCAGCAGGGACTCAAGGGGCTACACCTTC.

The CDR3 coding sequence is TGTGCCAGCAGCTTAACCGGGACAGGGTATGGCTACACCTTC. This codes for CASSLTGTGYGYTF. The rearrangement uses TRBV11-2 and TRBJ1-2; 9 positions agree with TRBD1. V lost 2 bases to trimming and J lost 5 bases; unmatched junction nucleotides: 3. CDR1 and CDR2 (germline): SGHAT, FQNNGV. The CDR3 loop spans 14 amino acids.